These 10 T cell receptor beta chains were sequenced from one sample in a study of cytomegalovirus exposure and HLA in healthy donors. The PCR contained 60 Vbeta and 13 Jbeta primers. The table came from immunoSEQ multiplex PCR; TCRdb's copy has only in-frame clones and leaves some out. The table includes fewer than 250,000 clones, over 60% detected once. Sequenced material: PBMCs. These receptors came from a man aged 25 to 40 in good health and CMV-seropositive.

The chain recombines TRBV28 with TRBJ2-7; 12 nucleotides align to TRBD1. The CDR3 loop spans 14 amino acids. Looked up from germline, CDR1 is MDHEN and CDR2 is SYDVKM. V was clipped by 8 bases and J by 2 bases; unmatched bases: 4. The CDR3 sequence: CASGTGGKAYEQYF. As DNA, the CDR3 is TGTGCCAGCGGGACAGGGGGCAAAGCCTACGAGCAGTACTTC.

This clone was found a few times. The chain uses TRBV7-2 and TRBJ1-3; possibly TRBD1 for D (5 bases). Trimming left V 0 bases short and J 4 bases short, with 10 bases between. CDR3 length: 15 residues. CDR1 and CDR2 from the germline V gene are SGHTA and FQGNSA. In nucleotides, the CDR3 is TGTGCCAGCAGCTTAGCGGGGGGGTTCGGAAACACCATATATTTT. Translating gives CASSLAGGFGNTIYF.

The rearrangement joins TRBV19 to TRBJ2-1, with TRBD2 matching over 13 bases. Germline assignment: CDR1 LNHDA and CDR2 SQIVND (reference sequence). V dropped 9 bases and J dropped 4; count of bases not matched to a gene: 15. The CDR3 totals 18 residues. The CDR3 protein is CASSRAGTSGTFYNEQFF. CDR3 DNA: TGTGCCAGCTCACGGGCCGGGACTAGCGGGACCTTTTACAATGAGCAGTTCTTC. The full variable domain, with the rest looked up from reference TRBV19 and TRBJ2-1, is DGGITQSPKYLFRKEGQNVTLSCEQNLNHDAMYWYRQDPGQGLRLIYYSQIVNDFQKGDIAEGYSVSREKKESFPLTVTSAQKNPTAFYLCASSRAGTSGTFYNEQFFGPGTRLTVL.

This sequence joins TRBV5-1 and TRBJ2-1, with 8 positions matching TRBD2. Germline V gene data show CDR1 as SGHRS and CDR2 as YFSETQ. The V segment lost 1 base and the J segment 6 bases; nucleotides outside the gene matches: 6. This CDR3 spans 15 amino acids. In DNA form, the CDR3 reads TGCGCCAGCAGCTTGAGTCGGGGGGGCGGCAATGAGCAGTTCTTC. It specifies CASSLSRGGGNEQFF.

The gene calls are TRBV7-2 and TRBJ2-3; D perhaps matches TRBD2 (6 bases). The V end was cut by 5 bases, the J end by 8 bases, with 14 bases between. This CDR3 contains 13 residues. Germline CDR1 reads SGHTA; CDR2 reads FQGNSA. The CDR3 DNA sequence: TGTGCCAGCAGCACTACCGTCGGGGGTACGCAGTATTTT. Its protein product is CASSTTVGGTQYF.

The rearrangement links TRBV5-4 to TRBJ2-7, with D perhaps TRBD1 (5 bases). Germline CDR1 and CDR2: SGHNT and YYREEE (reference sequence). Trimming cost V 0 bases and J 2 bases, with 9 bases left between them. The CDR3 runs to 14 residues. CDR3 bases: TGTGCCAGCAGCTTGGGGACACTACCCTACGAGCAGTACTTC. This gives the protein CASSLGTLPYEQYF.

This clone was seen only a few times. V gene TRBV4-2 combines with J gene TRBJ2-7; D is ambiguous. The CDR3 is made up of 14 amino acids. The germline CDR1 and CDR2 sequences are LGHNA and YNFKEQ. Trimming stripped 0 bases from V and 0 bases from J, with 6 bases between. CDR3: CASSQDENSYEQYF. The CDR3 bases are TGTGCCAGCAGCCAAGATGAGAACTCCTACGAGCAGTACTTC.

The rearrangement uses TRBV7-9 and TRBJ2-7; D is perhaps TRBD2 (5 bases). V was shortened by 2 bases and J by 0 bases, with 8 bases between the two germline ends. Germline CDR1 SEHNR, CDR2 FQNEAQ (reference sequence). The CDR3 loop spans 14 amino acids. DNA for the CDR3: TGTGCCAGCAGCTTAAGCACTAGCTCCTACGAGCAGTACTTC. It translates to CASSLSTSSYEQYF.

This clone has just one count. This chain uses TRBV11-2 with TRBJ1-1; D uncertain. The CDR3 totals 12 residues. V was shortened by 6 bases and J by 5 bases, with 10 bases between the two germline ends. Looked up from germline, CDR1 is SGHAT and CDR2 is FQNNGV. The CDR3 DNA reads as TGTGCCAGCAGTCCCACGGGGACTGAAGCTTTCTTT. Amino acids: CASSPTGTEAFF.

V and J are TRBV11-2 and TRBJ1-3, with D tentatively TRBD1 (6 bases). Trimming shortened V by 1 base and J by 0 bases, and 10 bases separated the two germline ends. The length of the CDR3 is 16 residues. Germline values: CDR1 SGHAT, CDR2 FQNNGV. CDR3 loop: CASSLATGSSGNTIYF. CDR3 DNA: TGTGCCAGCAGCTTAGCAACAGGGAGCTCTGGAAACACCATATATTTT. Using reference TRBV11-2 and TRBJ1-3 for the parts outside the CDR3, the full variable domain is EAGVAQSPRYKIIEKRQSVAFWCNPISGHATLYWYQQILGQGPKLLIQFQNNGVVDDSQLPKDRFSAERLKGVDSTLKIQPAKLEDSAVYLCASSLATGSSGNTIYFGEGSWLTVV.